These T cell receptor beta chains were read from a single sample in a study of yellow fever vaccine responses in identical twins. MiXCR was run by TCRdb on the RT-PCR reads, yielding one entry per CDR3 protein. The profile covers 2,500 to 3,000 distinct CDR3 sequences, with 90% appearing a single time and 1.6% taken by the ten largest. Sequenced here: T cells from blood (PBMCs), unsorted or a sorted subset (not recorded which), sampled before or after yellow fever vaccination (not recorded which). The receptors were sampled from a female donor who received the yellow fever vaccine. The CDR3 runs from the conserved cysteine through the conserved F or W. The D gene is left open where the match is weak. Clone sizes are given selectively: once, few, many, or a class where the clone is expanded.

j_gene: TRBJ1-1; d_gene: .; len: 14; v_gene: TRBV9; abundance: .; CDR3nt: TGTGCCAGCACACAAGGACAGTCGAACACTGAAGCTTTCTTT; CDR3aa: CASTQGQSNTEAFF
j_gene: TRBJ1-1; d_gene: .; len: 12; v_gene: TRBV19; abundance: .; CDR3nt: TGTGCCAGTAACCTACAGGGCGCTGAAGCTTTCTTT; CDR3aa: CASNLQGAEAFF
j_gene: TRBJ2-7; d_gene: TRBD2; len: 14; v_gene: TRBV3-1; abundance: .; CDR3nt: TGTGCCAGCAGCCAAGGAGGGACTAGCGGGACGCAGTACTTC; CDR3aa: CASSQGGTSGTQYF
j_gene: TRBJ2-1; d_gene: .; len: 17; v_gene: TRBV11-1; abundance: .; CDR3nt: TGTGCCAGCAGCCTTCGGAGCTCTCCATCAAGCTACAATGAGCAGTTCTTC; CDR3aa: CASSLRSSPSSYNEQFF
j_gene: TRBJ1-6; d_gene: .; len: 14; v_gene: TRBV12-3/TRBV12-4; abundance: .; CDR3nt: TGTGCCAGCAGGCCAGGGTTGGGTCATTCACCCCTCCACTTT; CDR3aa: CASRPGLGHSPLHF
j_gene: TRBJ1-5; d_gene: TRBD1; len: 13; v_gene: TRBV19; abundance: .; CDR3nt: TGTGCCAGTAGTACAGACAGGGTACAGCCCCAGCATTTT; CDR3aa: CASSTDRVQPQHF
j_gene: TRBJ2-5; d_gene: .; len: 15; v_gene: TRBV7-2; abundance: .; CDR3nt: TGTGCCAGCAGCTTTGCGGGGTCGACGGGCGAGACCCAGTACTTC; CDR3aa: CASSFAGSTGETQYF
j_gene: TRBJ2-1; d_gene: TRBD2; len: 13; v_gene: TRBV13; abundance: .; CDR3nt: TGTGCCAGCAGCTTAGGACTAGCGGGTGAGCAGTTCTTC; CDR3aa: CASSLGLAGEQFF
j_gene: TRBJ2-3; d_gene: .; len: 16; v_gene: TRBV11-3; abundance: .; CDR3nt: TGTGCCAGCAGCCACAGTGGAGGGCGGAGCACAGATACGCAGTATTTT; CDR3aa: CASSHSGGRSTDTQYF
j_gene: TRBJ2-7; d_gene: TRBD2; len: 11; v_gene: TRBV24-1; abundance: .; CDR3nt: TGTGCCACCAGAGCGGGAGGGGAGCAGTACTTC; CDR3aa: CATRAGGEQYF
j_gene: TRBJ1-5; d_gene: .; len: 15; v_gene: TRBV12-3/TRBV12-4; abundance: .; CDR3nt: TGTGCCAGCATCAGGCAGGGGACTAGCAATCAGCCCCAGCATTTT; CDR3aa: CASIRQGTSNQPQHF
j_gene: TRBJ2-7; d_gene: .; len: 12; v_gene: TRBV27; abundance: .; CDR3nt: TGTGCCAGCAGCCTCGGAGGCTACGAGCAGTACTTC; CDR3aa: CASSLGGYEQYF
j_gene: TRBJ2-3; d_gene: TRBD2; len: 13; v_gene: TRBV7-1; abundance: .; CDR3nt: TGTGCCAGCAGCTCTACCGGGACTAGTACGCAGTATTTT; CDR3aa: CASSSTGTSTQYF
j_gene: TRBJ1-5; d_gene: .; len: 15; v_gene: TRBV3-1; abundance: .; CDR3nt: TGTGCCAGCAGCCCTGGACCCTTAAGCAATCAGCCCCAGCATTTT; CDR3aa: CASSPGPLSNQPQHF
j_gene: TRBJ2-3; d_gene: TRBD1; len: 15; v_gene: TRBV11-2; abundance: .; CDR3nt: TGTGCCAGCAGCTTAGATCCCGGACAGGGCGGCACGCAGTATTTT; CDR3aa: CASSLDPGQGGTQYF
j_gene: TRBJ1-5; d_gene: TRBD1; len: 13; v_gene: TRBV19; abundance: .; CDR3nt: TGTGCCAGCAGGGACAGGAACAATCAGCCCCAGCATTTT; CDR3aa: CASRDRNNQPQHF
j_gene: TRBJ1-1; d_gene: .; len: 11; v_gene: TRBV20-1; abundance: once; CDR3nt: TGCAGTGCTAGGGCGAACACTGAAGCTTTCTTT; CDR3aa: CSARANTEAFF
j_gene: TRBJ2-5; d_gene: .; len: 12; v_gene: TRBV29-1; abundance: .; CDR3nt: TGCAGCGCCGTGCTCGGGTGGGAGACCCAGTACTTC; CDR3aa: CSAVLGWETQYF
j_gene: TRBJ1-1; d_gene: .; len: 15; v_gene: TRBV28; abundance: .; CDR3nt: TGTGCCAGCAGTCCGACAAATCCCGTTGGGGCTGAAGCTTTCTTT; CDR3aa: CASSPTNPVGAEAFF
j_gene: TRBJ1-2; d_gene: TRBD1; len: 14; v_gene: TRBV19; abundance: .; CDR3nt: TGTGCCAGTAGCCGGGACAGGGGGCCCTATGGCTACACCTTC; CDR3aa: CASSRDRGPYGYTF
j_gene: TRBJ1-2; d_gene: .; len: 11; v_gene: TRBV19; abundance: .; CDR3nt: TGTGCCAGTAGGGAGGACTATGGCTACACCTTC; CDR3aa: CASREDYGYTF
j_gene: TRBJ1-5; d_gene: TRBD1; len: 16; v_gene: TRBV10-3; abundance: .; CDR3nt: TGTGCCATCAGTGGGGGCGGACAGGAGGGCAATCAGCCCCAGCATTTT; CDR3aa: CAISGGGQEGNQPQHF
j_gene: TRBJ2-1; d_gene: TRBD1; len: 17; v_gene: TRBV11-3; abundance: .; CDR3nt: TGTGCCAGCAGCTCCCCCTATAGTGGCGGCAGGGGGCGTGAGCAGTTCTTC; CDR3aa: CASSSPYSGGRGREQFF